The T cell receptor beta chain described here comes from a study of cytomegalovirus exposure and HLA in healthy donors (dated by TCRdb to about 2017). Broadly, across the study: An earlier analysis of some 620 of the donors reported around 280 Gb of sequence data and 117 million unique TCR beta sequences obtained from around 170 million T cells. The study aimed to test whether signatures of past pathogen exposure could be identified by cataloging public T cell receptors. Along with the roughly 700-subject first cohort, a separate validation cohort of around 110 different subjects was used. HLA typing covered class I and class II loci at four-digit resolution. Every repertoire in the discovery cohort had been generated on one and the same sequencing platform. In a later genetic analysis, genome-wide SNP genotypes for about 55% of the roughly 700 donors were used, and that subset was treated as a discovery cohort. To predict cytomegalovirus infection status, the study combined high-throughput TCR immunosequencing, statistical association of individual TCRs with disease status, and machine learning. The later analysis used no new phenotypic data to find candidate immune exposures, relying instead on TCR beta sequences and their occurrence across donors. An earlier analysis of about 600 of the donors used high-throughput TCR beta sequencing to judge whether each TCR beta V gene segment behaved as functional or pseudogenic. In a later analysis, previously published TCR beta repertoires from 550 to 700 donors were re-analyzed and high-resolution HLA genotyping was added so that TCR occurrence patterns could be studied. The number of donors typed differed by locus, with 629-630 for A, B, C, DRB1 and DQB1, roughly 520 for DQA1, over 600 for DPA1, and some 440 for DPB1. Alongside the repertoire data, information on donor age, sex, ethnicity and CMV serostatus was compiled. Using immunosequencing, the study profiled T cell repertoires from fewer than 700 subjects and related those repertoires to cytomegalovirus serostatus. An early release covering roughly 640 HLA-typed donors comprised about 300 gigabases of sequencing data and 65 million to 100 million unique TCR sequences. Among 398 genotyped donors of the cohort, an average of around 240,000 unique TCR beta nucleotide sequences were sequenced per donor, approximately 20% of them non-productive. Of the roughly 410 genotyped donors, less than 85% were placed in the genetic ancestry cluster associated with self-reported Caucasian donors. Because of strong linkage in the cohort, five DR-DQ haplotypes were treated as single units for association and clustering. General findings and caveats noted by the study authors: A group of highly shared sequence variants was considered likely to be a technical artifact of the sequencing pipeline. In a later analysis, the rate of TCR association differed among HLA loci, with DRB1 alleles having the most associated TCRs and HLA-C alleles having the fewest. Roughly uniform sequencing depth across donors was assumed in presence/absence analyses, although this assumption may not hold. Because counts were too low, about 18 rarely observed V segments, including chromosome 9 orphons, were left out of the earlier analysis of 587 of the donors. Linkage disequilibrium might explain the correlated functional status among segregating V segments, but an unknown experimental factor could not be ruled out. Most TCR sequences were observed very rarely across donors, whereas some public TCRs were present in many individuals. A few of the identified cytomegalovirus-associated TCR beta chains were confirmed in vitro to be specific for cytomegalovirus antigens. A later genetic analysis associated a missense DCLRE1C variant with V-gene and J-gene trimming of TCR beta chains, and an independent cohort replicated the association. A further reported finding was that TCR beta sequences accurately predicted the HLA-A and HLA-B alleles for most subjects in the first cohort. Immune exposure information for the cohort was limited to CMV serostatus. In both the original and validation cohorts, the classifier was reported to diagnose cytomegalovirus status with high specificity and sensitivity. In this cohort, only TCR beta chains were sequenced, and detectable features were limited by the absence of alpha or paired-chain data. According to the authors, the approach could potentially be generalized to other disease states and immunological phenotypes. In an earlier analysis of fewer than 700 of the donors, most TCR beta V segments appeared in productive rearrangements about 87% or about 30% of the time, broadly matching IMGT annotations. According to a later analysis, parvovirus B19, influenza, CMV and Epstein-Barr virus appeared linked to several top co-occurrence clusters. The study listed around 160 TCR beta chains as associated with cytomegalovirus. Because HLA typing was unavailable for some donors at each locus, only the typed subset was used in association tests. In a later genetic analysis, fewer N-insertions in productive TCRs were reported among donors in an Asian-associated ancestry cluster than the approximately 710-donor mean. A later analysis found that most CMV-associated TCR beta chains appeared HLA-restricted, with HLA associations seemingly driven largely by CMV exposure. Compared with equally common non-associated chains, HLA-associated TCR beta chains in a later analysis were more clonally expanded and had lower generation probabilities. A later analysis associated 15,000 or so TCR beta sequences with specific HLA alleles at a false discovery rate of 0.05. Strong co-occurrence of HLA alleles, especially DR and DQ, made assigning TCR associations to individual alleles difficult.

Comments on this clone: The antigen it recognizes is unknown. Per-base qualities were not stored, and no clone one base away is much larger.

The cohort consisted of 600 to 700 healthy bone marrow donors. At the time of sampling, all cohort members were nominally healthy, though unrecorded immune exposures were likely present. The donor was CMV seronegative and belonged to the group of 350 to 400 seronegative cohort members. Every donor gave a peripheral blood sample, and the peripheral blood mononuclear cells from that sample were used for TCR beta sequencing. Genomic DNA was extracted from the blood cell samples with the Qiagen DNeasy Blood Extraction Kit. The library was made by the immunoSEQ multiplex PCR assay. The multiplex PCR relied on a mix of 60 forward primers for TCR Vbeta segments and 13 reverse primers for TCR Jbeta segments. Amplification of the CDR3 region of rearranged TCR beta genes was performed with a multiplex PCR assay on genomic DNA. Amplified TCR beta libraries were sequenced as 87-base-pair reads on the Illumina HiSeq System. Per the original workflow: Across the 600 to 700 repertoires, a later analysis counted 75 million to 90 million unique TCR beta chains, some 11 million of which were shared by at least two donors. A nearest-neighbor algorithm error-corrected the raw reads and collapsed the reads into unique sequences, merging closely related sequences to remove PCR and sequencing errors. CDR3 sequences were aligned to IMGT reference sequences to assign V, D and J gene segments. Each retained sequence needed at least a six-nucleotide match to both a V gene segment and a J gene segment. A rearrangement counted as productive if the CDR3 had no stop codons and remained in frame with V and J, and every other rearrangement counted as non-productive. Following IMGT convention, CDR3 was defined as the stretch from the second conserved V-encoded cysteine up to the conserved J-encoded phenylalanine. In an earlier analysis of around 570 of the donors, sequences lacking an unambiguous match to a single V gene segment were excluded. An earlier analysis of around 600 of the donors classified V segments as functional when productive rearrangements were above 56.7% and as segregating when the standard deviation between donors was above 5%. A statistical classification framework was built for diagnosing cytomegalovirus status from the catalog of TCR beta chain sequences. In a later analysis, V and J genes were assigned by comparing TCR nucleotide sequences against IMGT/GENE-DB human TR gene sequences. A later analysis assigned CDR3 sequences and most-parsimonious VDJ recombination scenarios with the TCRdist pipeline. In a later analysis, every TCR beta chain was defined by the combination of its CDR3 amino acid sequence and its V-gene family, and reads without a unique V-gene family were dropped. To address suspected cross-contamination and a sequencing artifact, a later analysis removed over 500 highly shared, low-generation-probability nucleotide sequences. For each public chain, a later analysis derived a clonal expansion index from normalized ranks of inferred template counts within each repertoire. A later analysis computed generation probabilities with a VDJ recombination model fitted to out-of-frame rearrangements, and checked the results against IGoR. In a later analysis, hypergeometric tests were used to score TCR-TCR, TCR-HLA and TCR-CMV co-occurrence, with a repertoire-size bias correction applied to TCR pairs. To estimate false discovery rates, a later analysis permuted the HLA or CMV assignments 20 times. A later analysis grouped co-occurring TCRs with DBSCAN, adding TCRdist sequence similarity when clustering within HLA-allele-positive subsets. For co-occurrence clustering, repertoires with fewer than 30,000 or more than 120,000 public chains were excluded, along with about five repertoires with anomalous nucleotide sharing. TCRdb obtained this table from immuneACCESS and retained in-frame rearrangements with V and J assigned. These tables miss some clones; where compared with another copy, unresolved V genes account for less than half of the shortfall, and the remainder is unexplained. V and J calls and clone size follow that table, whereas D and trimming were derived from the DNA. For this sample there are around 93,000 clones; under 85% appear just once. The ten biggest clones cover 3% to 3.5% of the sample.

The sequence was collected from a woman in her 40s in good health and CMV-seronegative. The sequenced sample was PBMCs.

The CDR3 protein: CASSLYGVNYGYTF. The DNA sequence reads TGTGCCAGCAGCTTGTACGGGGTCAACTATGGCTACACCTTC. This sequence uses TRBV7-2 and TRBJ1-2, with an unclear D gene assignment. CDR1 SGHTA and CDR2 FQGNSA are derived from the germline V gene. Between the V and J ends, shortened by 3 bases and 2 bases respectively, the junction contains 10 bases. Counted from cysteine to phenylalanine, this CDR3 has 14 amino acids. Of the read, only the CDR3 DNA is kept; its 42 bases are in frame from base 1.